The source of this TCR beta chain is a study of radiotherapy plus CTLA-4 blockade in lung cancer. Study summary: With roughly 28% of patients having disease control, objective responses were seen in 15% to 20%. Study-level findings and limits: Response was reportedly best predicted by early blood T cell clone dynamics, with interferon-beta. Following radiotherapy plus ipilimumab, tumor-derived TCR clones expanded in the blood.

For this clone: Its specificity is not known.

TCRdb's copy holds only in-frame clones and misses some; the assay was immunoSEQ multiplex PCR. The sample comprises tens of thousands of clones, 84% of which are singletons, and roughly 4.9% rests with the top ten. It was focal radiation plus CTLA-4 blockade with ipilimumab that patients with chemo-refractory metastatic non-small-cell lung cancer received. This CDR3 has 13 amino acids. V dropped 8 bases and J dropped 5 bases, with 15 bases sitting between them. Germline-derived CDR1 and CDR2 are LNHDA and SQIVND (reference sequence). This sequence was found in a human donor with non-small cell lung cancer whose response to radiotherapy plus ipilimumab could not be evaluated. This sequence joins TRBV19 and TRBJ1-1, with D perhaps TRBD1 (6 bases). This sample comprised peripheral blood, obtained from a patient treated with radiotherapy plus ipilimumab. CDR3 region: CASLPQGWTEAFF. Written as DNA, the CDR3 is TGTGCCAGTCTCCCACAGGGCTGGACTGAAGCTTTCTTT.